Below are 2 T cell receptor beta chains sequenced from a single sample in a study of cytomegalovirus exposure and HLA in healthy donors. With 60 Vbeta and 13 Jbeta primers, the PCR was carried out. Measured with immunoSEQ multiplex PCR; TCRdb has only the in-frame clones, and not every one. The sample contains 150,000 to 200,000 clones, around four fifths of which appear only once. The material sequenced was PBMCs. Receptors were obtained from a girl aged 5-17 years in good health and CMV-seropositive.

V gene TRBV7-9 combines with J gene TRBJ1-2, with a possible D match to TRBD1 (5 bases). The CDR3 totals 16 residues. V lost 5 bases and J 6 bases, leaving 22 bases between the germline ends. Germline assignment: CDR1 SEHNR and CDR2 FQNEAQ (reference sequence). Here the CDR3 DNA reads TGTGCCAGCAGCCTATCAAGGGCAACCAGGGAGGATGGCTACACCTTC. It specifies CASSLSRATREDGYTF.

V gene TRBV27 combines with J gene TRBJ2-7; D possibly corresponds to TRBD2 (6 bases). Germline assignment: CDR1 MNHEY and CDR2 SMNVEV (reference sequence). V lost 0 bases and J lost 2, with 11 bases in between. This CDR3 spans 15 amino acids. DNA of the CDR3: TGTGCCAGCAGTTTATCGGTCGGGGGAGCCTACGAGCAGTACTTC. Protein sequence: CASSLSVGGAYEQYF.